This TCR beta chain was sequenced in a study of response to subunit inactivated influenza vaccine. Findings of the study overall: Every seasonal influenza vaccination brings in few new T cells, the authors suggested.

This CDR3 is 15 amino acids long. The germline CDR1 and CDR2 sequences are DFQATT and SNEGSKA (reference sequence). Trimming shortened V by 0 bases and J by 2 bases, and 14 bases separated the two germline ends. This clonotype was recorded a few times. The antigen is not known. TCRdb reprocessed the RT-PCR reads with MiXCR, giving one entry per CDR3 protein. The sample has more than 150,000 distinct CDR3 sequences; about 10% are singletons. This TCR was sampled from a man aged 45-69 years who received an inactivated influenza vaccine. The J gene is TRBJ2-7, the V gene TRBV20-1; tentative D call: TRBD2 (6 bases). The specimen was CD8+ T cells sorted from PBMCs, collected around 25 months after vaccination. The CDR3, as DNA: TGCAGTGCTAGAGATCCGCGCGGGGACCCCTACGAGCAGTACTTC. As protein: CSARDPRGDPYEQYF.